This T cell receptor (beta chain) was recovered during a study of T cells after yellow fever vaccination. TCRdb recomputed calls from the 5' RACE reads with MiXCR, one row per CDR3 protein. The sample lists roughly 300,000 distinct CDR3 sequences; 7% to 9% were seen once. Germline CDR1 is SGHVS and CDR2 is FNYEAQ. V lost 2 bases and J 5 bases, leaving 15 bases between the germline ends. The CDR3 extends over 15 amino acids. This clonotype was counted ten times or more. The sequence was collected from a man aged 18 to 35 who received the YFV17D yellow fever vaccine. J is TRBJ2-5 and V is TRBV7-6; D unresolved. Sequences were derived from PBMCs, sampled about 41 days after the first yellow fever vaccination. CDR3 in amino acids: CASSLSRDIWETQYF. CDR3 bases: TGTGCCAGCAGCTTATCCCGCGATATTTGGGAGACCCAGTACTTC.